Below, 14 T cell receptor beta chains from the same sample are listed, as sequenced in a study of graft-versus-host responses after intestinal transplantation. Responders that carried the CFSE label, some 200,000 of them, were plated with some 200,000 irradiated, violet-dye-labeled stimulator cells. Profiled with immunoSEQ multiplex PCR; TCRdb holds only in-frame clones, not every one. Of under 20,000 clones listed, 38% are singletons. This sample comprised alloreactive CD8+ T cells from a mixed lymphocyte reaction culture, obtained before intestinal transplant. Subset specified: CFSE-low proliferating T cells sorted from approximately six-day pre-transplant mixed lymphocyte reaction (GvH or HvG direction). Receptor source: a human patient who received an intestinal transplant.

The V gene is TRBV5-1, the J gene TRBJ2-7; a weak D match, TRBD1 (6 bases). The CDR3 is 15 residues long. Per the germline V gene, CDR1 is SGHRS and CDR2 is YFSETQ. The V gene lost 2 bases and the J gene lost 6 bases, with 18 bases spanning the gap. The CDR3 bases are TGCGCCAGCAGCTTAACAGGGCTGGATCCGTCCGAGCAGTACTTC. Encoded protein: CASSLTGLDPSEQYF.

This chain uses TRBV7-4 with TRBJ2-6; D is unresolved. Trimming removed 2 bases at V and 6 bases at J, with 20 bases between. The CDR3 totals 18 residues. Germline loops: CDR1 SGHVT, CDR2 SQSDAQ. CDR3 sequence: CASSLMGIRQEKANVLTF. In DNA form, the CDR3 reads TGTGCCAGCAGCTTAATGGGCATACGACAAGAGAAGGCCAACGTCCTGACTTTC.

The chain links TRBV4-3 to TRBJ1-1; D possibly corresponds to TRBD1 (6 bases). The CDR3 is 14 amino acids. Germline V gene lookup returns CDR1 LGHNA and CDR2 YSLEER. Trimming removed 1 base from V and 6 bases from J, with 12 bases in between. CDR3 bases: TGCGCCAGCAGCCAAGGCCCGACAGGCCCTGAAGCTTTCTTT. This codes for CASSQGPTGPEAFF.

This clone was found a few times. In DNA, the CDR3 is TGTGCCACCAGCGGGGACCTCTCTGGGGCCAACGTCCTGACTTTC. Amino acid sequence: CATSGDLSGANVLTF. This chain connects TRBV15 to TRBJ2-6; perhaps D is TRBD1 or TRBD2 (5 bases each). Trimming cost V 5 bases and J 0 bases, with 8 bases left between them. This CDR3 has 15 amino acids. Germline V CDR1 and CDR2: LNHNV, YYDKDF (reference sequence).

The chain uses TRBV6-5 and TRBJ2-5; TRBD2 is a possible D gene (6 bases). V lost 4 bases to trimming and J lost 8 bases, with 11 bases between them. The CDR3 loop spans 12 amino acids. The germline V gene has CDR1 MNHEY and CDR2 SVGAGI. Here the CDR3 reads CASSSGDETQYF. Here the CDR3 DNA reads TGTGCCAGCAGTTCGGGGGACGAAACCCAGTACTTC.

This clone was counted a few times. The chain couples TRBV27 to TRBJ2-1; D not resolved. V was shortened by 0 bases and J by 1 base, with 7 bases between the two germline ends. CDR3 length equals 15 residues. CDR1 is MNHEY and CDR2 is SMNVEV in the germline V gene (reference sequence). CDR3 nucleotides: TGTGCCAGCAGTTTATCGCCCTTTTCCTACAATGAGCAGTTCTTC. It specifies CASSLSPFSYNEQFF.

The sample holds a few counts of this clone. CDR3 nucleotide sequence: TGCGCCAGCGGGAGCGAGGTTTACAATGAGCAGTTCTTC. Translating it yields CASGSEVYNEQFF. The V gene is TRBV10-1, the J gene TRBJ2-1; weak D call: TRBD2 (5 bases). Germline V gene data show CDR1 as WNHNN and CDR2 as SYGVQD (reference sequence). The CDR3 has 13 amino acids. The V and J ends lost 8 bases and 4 bases respectively, with 12 bases between them.

The V call is TRBV6-1, the J call TRBJ2-2, with D perhaps matching TRBD2 (6 bases). V lost 8 bases to trimming and J lost 7 bases, with 8 bases between them. The CDR3 runs to 11 residues. Per germline, CDR1 MNHNS and CDR2 SASEGT. The CDR3 region is CASLGGGELFF. As DNA, the CDR3 is TGTGCCAGCCTGGGGGGCGGGGAGCTGTTTTTT.

CDR3 nucleotides: TGTGCCAGCAGTTTAGGGGGCAGTCAGCCCCAGCATTTT. Its translation: CASSLGGSQPQHF. The J gene is TRBJ1-5, the V gene TRBV27, with a weak D call TRBD1 (6 bases). V lost 2 bases to trimming and J lost 6 bases, with 8 bases between them. The CDR3 loop spans 13 amino acids. Germline CDR1 is MNHEY and CDR2 is SMNVEV (reference sequence).

The genes are TRBV27 and TRBJ1-1; no reliable D call. Germline values: CDR1 MNHEY, CDR2 SMNVEV (reference sequence). This CDR3 region has 14 residues. V was clipped by 1 base and J by 0 bases, with 6 bases between them. CDR3 region: CASSLLGLNTEAFF. Written as DNA, the CDR3 is TGTGCCAGCAGTTTATTGGGGTTGAACACTGAAGCTTTCTTT.

The J gene is TRBJ2-1, the V gene TRBV5-6; D not resolved. The CDR3 runs 16 residues. Germline V CDR1 and CDR2: SGHDT, YYEEEE. Trimming pared 0 bases from V and 2 bases from J, leaving 12 bases between. The CDR3 nucleotides are TGTGCCAGCAGCTTGGGTCTCCTAGAGGCCTACAATGAGCAGTTCTTC. Encoded protein: CASSLGLLEAYNEQFF. The variable domain in full, with the rest retrieved from reference TRBV5-6 and TRBJ2-1, is DAGVTQSPTHLIKTRGQQVTLRCSPKSGHDTVSWYQQALGQGPQFIFQYYEEEERQRGNFPDRFSGHQFPNYSSELNVNALLLGDSALYLCASSLGLLEAYNEQFFGPGTRLTVL.

V and J are TRBV5-1 and TRBJ2-1; TRBD2 agrees at 8 bases. Germline V gene lookup returns CDR1 SGHRS and CDR2 YFSETQ. The CDR3 is 17 amino acids. Trimming took 0 bases from V and 8 from J; bases not matched to a gene: 13. CDR3 sequence: CASSLEAGPSTSDEQFF. In DNA form, the CDR3 reads TGCGCCAGCAGCTTGGAAGCAGGTCCATCGACTAGCGATGAGCAGTTCTTC.

J is TRBJ2-7 and V is TRBV6-5; unclear D gene. The CDR3 has 13 amino acids. Trimming took 8 bases from V and 11 from J, leaving 22 bases between them. The V gene's germline CDR1 is MNHEY and CDR2 SVGAGI. The CDR3 protein is CASGISPSEEKYF. For the CDR3, the DNA is TGTGCCAGCGGAATATCGCCATCAGAGGAGAAGTACTTC.

The V call is TRBV6-1, the J call TRBJ1-3; D remains ambiguous. The CDR3 extends over 16 amino acids. V was trimmed by 0 bases and J by 0 bases, leaving 9 bases between them. Germline lookup yields CDR1 MNHNS and CDR2 SASEGT. CDR3 DNA sequence: TGTGCCAGCAGTGAAGCGCTCCGGAACTCTGGAAACACCATATATTTT. It specifies CASSEALRNSGNTIYF.